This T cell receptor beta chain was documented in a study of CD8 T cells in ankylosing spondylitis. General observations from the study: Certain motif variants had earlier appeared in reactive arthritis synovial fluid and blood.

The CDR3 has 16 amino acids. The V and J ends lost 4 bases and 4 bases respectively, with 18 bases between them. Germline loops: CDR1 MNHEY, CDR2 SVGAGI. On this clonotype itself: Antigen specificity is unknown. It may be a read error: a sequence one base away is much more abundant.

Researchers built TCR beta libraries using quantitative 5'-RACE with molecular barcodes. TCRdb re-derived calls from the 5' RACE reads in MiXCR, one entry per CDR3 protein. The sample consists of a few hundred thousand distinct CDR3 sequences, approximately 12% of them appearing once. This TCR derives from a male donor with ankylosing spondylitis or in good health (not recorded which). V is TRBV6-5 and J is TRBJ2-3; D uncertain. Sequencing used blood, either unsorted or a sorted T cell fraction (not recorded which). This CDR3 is CASSSPDGRSPDTQYF. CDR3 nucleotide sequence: TGTGCCAGCAGTTCCCCGGACGGACGGAGCCCAGATACGCAGTATTTT.